This T cell receptor beta chain was recorded in a study of beta chain features in type 1 diabetes. Turning to the study itself: Age, gender, cell numbers and subset yield matched between patients and controls. Sorted cells from all samples, numbering fewer than 120,000,000, were examined.

The CDR3 has 13 residues. Germline trimming cut 11 bases from V and 0 bases from J; bases unmatched to any gene: 5. In germline, CDR1 is SEHNR, CDR2 FQNEAQ (reference sequence). The isolated RNA, all of it, was reverse transcribed, so expressed TCRB transcripts were what got sequenced. Assay used: immunoSEQ multiplex PCR; TCRdb lists only in-frame clones, some missing. The sample lists roughly 120,000 clones; 30% to 50% were seen once. The V call is TRBV7-9, the J call TRBJ1-1, with 8 nucleotides matching TRBD1. This clonotype was sampled from a woman aged 18-29 years in good health. Material: stem cell memory CD4+ T cells from blood. The CDR3 region has the DNA TGTGCCGGGACAGGTCGCATGAACACTGAAGCTTTCTTT. Residues: CAGTGRMNTEAFF.